One sample yielded the 12 T cell receptor beta chains listed below, sequenced in a study of identifying expanded T cells in peripheral blood. Sequencing used immunoSEQ multiplex PCR; TCRdb keeps in-frame clones, though not all of them. The table includes tens of thousands of clones, approximately 86% detected once. The specimen was blood. These receptors originate from a person aged 18-70 years in good health.

This rearrangement joins TRBV12-5 to TRBJ1-4, with D unresolved. Germline V CDR1 and CDR2: LGHNT, FRNRAP. The CDR3 consists of 13 residues. Deletions cut 7 bases from V and 14 bases from J, with 20 bases between. The CDR3 protein is CASAYLDPFPLFF. As DNA, the CDR3 is TGTGCTAGTGCTTACCTGGACCCTTTTCCCCTGTTTTTT.

The chain links TRBV4-2 to TRBJ2-1; D perhaps matches TRBD2 (5 bases). The CDR3 extends over 15 amino acids. V was shortened by 1 base and J by 3 bases, with 10 bases between the two germline ends. CDR1 and CDR2 (germline): LGHNA, YNFKEQ. CDR3 in DNA: TGTGCCAGCAGCCAAGCGCACGGGGACTACAATGAGCAGTTCTTC. Translating it yields CASSQAHGDYNEQFF.

This clone has only one observation. The rearrangement links TRBV27 to TRBJ1-5; D ambiguous. This CDR3 spans 14 amino acids. V was clipped by 5 bases and J by 1 base, with 9 bases between them. Germline CDR1 and CDR2: MNHEY and SMNVEV (reference sequence). CDR3 DNA: TGTGCCAGCAGTCCTTTCATAAGCAATCAGCCCCAGCATTTT. It encodes CASSPFISNQPQHF.

The chain couples TRBV6-1 to TRBJ1-2; maybe TRBD1 (6 bases). Germline V gives CDR1 MNHNS, CDR2 SASEGT. This CDR3 is built from 14 residues. V lost 6 bases and J 2 bases, leaving 13 bases between the germline ends. CDR3 residues: CASRPGHLNYGYTF. Written as DNA, the CDR3 is TGTGCCAGCAGACCGGGACATCTGAACTATGGCTACACCTTC.

The V call is TRBV27, the J call TRBJ2-5; no reliable D call. The CDR3 loop spans 14 amino acids. Germline V gene sequence: CDR1 MNHEY, CDR2 SMNVEV (reference sequence). With 5 bases removed from V and 2 bases from J, the gap between germline ends came to 12 bases. CDR3 amino acids: CASSQKRWQETQYF. As DNA, the CDR3 is TGTGCCAGCAGTCAAAAGAGGTGGCAAGAGACCCAGTACTTC.

This clone was found once. This chain links TRBV23-1 with TRBJ2-5; D is ambiguous. TRBV23-1 counts as an open reading frame of uncertain function. This CDR3 has 16 residues. Between the trimmed V and J ends, which lost 2 bases and 1 base, there was a span of 14 bases. In DNA form, the CDR3 reads TGCGCCAGCAGTCAAAGCAACCGGAAGTTCCAAGAGACCCAGTACTTC. It translates to CASSQSNRKFQETQYF.

The chain links TRBV6-1 to TRBJ1-5, with unresolved D. In germline, CDR1 is MNHNS, CDR2 SASEGT. With 3 bases removed from V and 7 bases from J, the gap between germline ends came to 10 bases. The CDR3 has 13 residues. In nucleotides, the CDR3 is TGTGCCAGCAGTGACATGCGTGGGCAGCCCCAGCATTTT. It encodes CASSDMRGQPQHF.

This clone came up a few times. The chain couples TRBV19 to TRBJ1-2; 7 bases align to TRBD1. The CDR3 consists of 12 residues. Trimming at V came to 10 bases and at J to 4 bases, leaving 6 bases not matched to a gene. CDR1 and CDR2 (germline): LNHDA, SQIVND (reference sequence). The CDR3 region is CATGQSTYGYTF. The CDR3 coding sequence is TGTGCCACGGGACAGAGTACCTATGGCTACACCTTC.

As to this clone: Other DNA sequences within the sample encode an identical CDR3. CDR3 loop: CASSLDRTTDTQYF. The CDR3 DNA reads as TGTGCCAGCAGCTTGGACAGGACCACAGATACGCAGTATTTT. V gene TRBV5-6 combines with J gene TRBJ2-3; tentative D call: TRBD1 (5 bases). Germline V gives CDR1 SGHDT, CDR2 YYEEEE. The length of the CDR3 is 14 residues. The V gene lost 0 bases and the J gene lost 2 bases, with 7 bases spanning the gap.

The J gene is TRBJ1-2, the V gene TRBV9; no definite D call. V was clipped by 0 bases and J by 4 bases, with 10 bases between them. The CDR3 loop spans 14 amino acids. Germline V gives CDR1 SGDLS, CDR2 YYNGEE. CDR3: CASSVALFSYGYTF. The CDR3 nucleotides are TGTGCCAGCAGCGTAGCCCTATTTAGCTATGGCTACACCTTC.

The sample holds one count of this clone. The chain combines TRBV10-3 with TRBJ2-2; D is possibly TRBD2 (5 bases). In germline, CDR1 is ENHRY, CDR2 SYGVKD. CDR3 size: 16 residues. Trimming pared 0 bases from V and 2 bases from J, leaving 10 bases between. In DNA, the CDR3 is TGTGCCATCAGTGAGTCCCCCGGGATAAACACCGGGGAGCTGTTTTTT. Amino acids: CAISESPGINTGELFF.

The V gene is TRBV5-1, the J gene TRBJ2-7, with D possibly being TRBD2 (5 bases). This CDR3 spans 15 amino acids. The germline V gene encodes CDR1 SGHRS and CDR2 YFSETQ. V lost 2 bases, J lost 1 base, and 13 bases lay in between. CDR3 in amino acids: CASSFDYGVSYEQYF. DNA for the CDR3: TGCGCCAGCAGCTTTGACTATGGCGTTTCCTACGAGCAGTACTTC.